The next 13 T cell receptor beta chains were all read from a single sample in a study of blood T cell repertoires in COVID-19. Sequencing was performed with immunoSEQ multiplex PCR; in TCRdb, only in-frame clones are kept and a portion is missing. The sample lists about 90,000 clones; approximately 89% were seen once. Sequencing was carried out using peripheral blood. These TCRs come from a man in his sixties with acute or convalescent COVID-19.

With regard to this clone: Mismatch with germline at one junction end may stem from a read error. V and J are TRBV5-1 and TRBJ2-5; 11 positions agree with TRBD2. Germline V gene data show CDR1 as SGHRS and CDR2 as YFSETQ. There are 17 residues in the CDR3. The CDR3 region has the DNA TGCGCCAGCAGTTTGGGACTAGCGGAATATGCCGGAGAGACCCAGTACTTC. Amino acids: CASSLGLAEYAGETQYF.

This sequence joins TRBV21-1 and TRBJ1-5; the table's D call, TRBD1, has no DNA check behind it. TRBV21-1 is labeled a pseudogene. This CDR3 is built from 13 residues. CDR3 coding DNA: TGTGCCAGCAGGCACACGTCAGATCAGCCCCAGCATTTT. This gives the protein CASRHTSDQPQHF.

The CDR3 loop reads CASSYSIQGLTEAFF. The CDR3 DNA sequence: TGTGCCAGCAGTTACTCGATACAGGGTTTGACTGAAGCTTTCTTT. The rearrangement joins TRBV6-5 to TRBJ1-1; a possible D gene is TRBD1 (6 bases). The germline gives CDR1 MNHEY, CDR2 SVGAGI. The CDR3 totals 15 residues. V was pared by 0 bases and J by 5 bases, with 13 bases between.

V usage is TRBV6-2 or TRBV6-3 and J usage is TRBJ1-5; 7 bases fit TRBD1. This CDR3 spans 13 amino acids. Looked up from germline, CDR1 is MNHEY and CDR2 is SVGEGT. With 0 bases clipped from V and 9 bases from J, the junction kept 2 bases outside the gene matches. CDR3 amino acids: CASSYSTGRPQHF. The CDR3 DNA reads as TGTGCCAGCAGTTACTCGACAGGGCGGCCCCAGCATTTT.

The rearrangement links TRBV19 to TRBJ1-6; D call uncertain. The CDR3 sequence is 16 residues long. Deletions cut 3 bases from V and 6 bases from J, with 15 bases between. Germline-derived CDR1 and CDR2 are LNHDA and SQIVND (reference sequence). The CDR3 sequence is CASSIGVTAPNSPLHF. CDR3 coding DNA: TGTGCCAGTAGTATTGGAGTAACGGCCCCTAATTCACCCCTCCACTTT.

With regard to this clone: One end of the junction varies from germline; a read error may be responsible. The V and J genes are TRBV10-3 and TRBJ2-1; D possibly corresponds to TRBD1 (5 bases). The length of the CDR3 is 17 residues. From germline, CDR1 is ENHRY and CDR2 SYGVKD. CDR3: CATSGSKGSSSYNEQFF. CDR3 nucleotide sequence: TGTGCCACCAGTGGGTCGAAGGGGTCTAGCTCCTACAATGAGCAGTTCTTC.

In the case of this clone: Other DNA variants within this sample encode the same CDR3. The rearrangement joins TRBV5-1 to TRBJ2-7, with 7 bases lining up with TRBD1. From germline, CDR1 is SGHRS and CDR2 YFSETQ. V lost 1 base and J lost 1; bases outside the gene matches: 5. The CDR3 runs 15 residues. As DNA, the CDR3 is TGCGCCAGCAGCTTGTCAGGGGGTTCATCCTACGAGCAGTACTTC. Its translation is CASSLSGGSSYEQYF. Full variable domain (remainder filled in from reference TRBV5-1 and TRBJ2-7): KAGVTQTPRYLIKTRGQQVTLSCSPISGHRSVSWYQQTPGQGLQFLFEYFSETQRNKGNFPGRFSGRQFSNSRSEMNVSTLELGDSALYLCASSLSGGSSYEQYFGPGTRLTVT.

V usage is TRBV21-1 and J usage is TRBJ1-2. TRBV21-1 is assigned pseudogene status. The CDR3 is 16 amino acids. The CDR3 loop is CASSKVRGRITYGYTF. CDR3 bases: TGTGCCAGCAGCAAAGTGCGGGGGCGCATTACCTATGGCTACACCTTC.

The chain joins TRBV14 to TRBJ1-1, with no clear D. The CDR3 extends over 14 amino acids. The germline V gene has CDR1 SGHDN and CDR2 FVKESK. V shed 3 bases and J shed 1 base, with 9 bases lying between them. The CDR3 spells CASSHALPNTEAFF. In DNA, the CDR3 is TGTGCCAGCAGCCATGCGTTGCCGAACACTGAAGCTTTCTTT.

The rearrangement uses TRBV18 and TRBJ2-4, with 8 bases fitting TRBD1. Looked up from germline, CDR1 is KGHSH and CDR2 is LQKENI. J lost 1 base, V lost 4 bases, and 6 bases had no gene match. The CDR3 loop spans 16 amino acids. Here the CDR3 DNA reads TGTGCCAGCTCACGAGAGACAGGGGTTGCCAAAAACATTCAGTACTTC. Translating gives CASSRETGVAKNIQYF.

This chain uses TRBV25-1 with TRBJ1-4, with D tentatively TRBD1 (6 bases). The V gene lost 1 base and the J gene lost 6 bases, with 18 bases spanning the gap. The CDR3 has 17 amino acids. CDR1 and CDR2 from the germline V gene are MGHDK and SYGVNS. The CDR3 protein is CASSEFGGHEGDEKLFF. In nucleotides, the CDR3 is TGTGCCAGCAGTGAATTTGGTGGACATGAGGGGGATGAAAAACTGTTTTTT.

V is TRBV28 and J is TRBJ1-1; 7 bases match TRBD1. Germline-derived CDR1 and CDR2 are MDHEN and SYDVKM. The CDR3 has 14 residues. V lost 7 bases and J lost 1; bases outside the gene matches: 6. The CDR3 DNA is TGTGCCAGCAAGGCAGGGGGGAGGAACACTGAAGCTTTCTTT. Protein: CASKAGGRNTEAFF.

The chain links TRBV6-5 to TRBJ2-1; TRBD2 matches at 8 bases. V shed 6 bases and J 6 bases; nucleotides not matched to a gene: 7. Germline values: CDR1 MNHEY, CDR2 SVGAGI. The CDR3 spans 14 residues. CDR3 sequence (DNA): TGTGCCAGCAGCCCAGCGGGGGCCACCAATGAGCAGTTCTTC. Protein product: CASSPAGATNEQFF.